The present entry profiles one T cell receptor (beta chain) with its context. The antigen is unknown. Thyroid surgery was performed in patients who had received no treatment beforehand. This sample stems from a study of metastatic and nonmetastatic thyroid tumors. Study in general: Blood and tumor or nodule tissue repertoires from malignant and benign thyroid patients were compared. Notes on the study in general: The study reportedly found significantly higher TCR beta diversity in malignant thyroid tumors than benign nodules, in blood and tumor.

Original handling: In papillary thyroid cancer, a distant-metastasis classifier was built using CDR3 differences across clinicopathological groups. TCRdb re-called clones via MiXCR from the PCR reads. TCRdb, not the original authors, processed these V and J calls. The sample has 20,000 or so clones, 20% to 25% seen once. Sequencing used blood. This TCR came from a male donor with papillary thyroid cancer or a benign thyroid nodule (not recorded which). Some clones in this sample may be carry-over from other donors' samples.

The CDR3 DNA is TGTGCCAGCAGTCGGGAGGGCACTGAAGCTTTCTTT. It encodes CASSREGTEAFF. The chain is built from TRBV12-3 or TRBV12-4 and TRBJ1-1; D uncertain. The length of the CDR3 is 12 residues. V lost 5 bases, J lost 4 bases, and 8 bases lay in between.